This TCR beta chain was obtained from a study of vaccination and CD4 T cells after COVID-19. About the research overall: With a range of 35 to 161, the median interval from diagnosis to drawing post-COVID samples was about 100 days. Sampling that followed vaccination took place a median approximately 70 days after dose two, within a range of 14 to 241.

An Oncomine TCR Beta short-read assay was used to sequence the DNA from cultured CD4+ T cells. TCRdb re-called the PCR reads through MiXCR, storing one row per CDR3 protein. The sample has 7,000 to 9,000 distinct CDR3 sequences, nearly 55% seen once. Remarks on this clonotype: Its antigen is unidentified.

The sample's treatment: roughly 10-day PBMC culture with coronavirus spike peptide pools or control peptides (ViraFEST assay). CD4+ T cells of the unexposed donor were collected before the COVID-19 pandemic (2011-2018). ViraFEST grew antigen-specific T cells using peptide pools, then sequenced TCRs. The TCR comes from a human donor in good health. The sequencing input was CD4+ T cells from blood, cultured in vitro.

CDR3 bases: TGTGCCAGCAGTTACGTCGCAGACCCACTAAACACCATATATTTT. This encodes CASSYVADPLNTIYF. This chain joins TRBV6-5 and TRBJ1-3, with D hard to call. The CDR3 has 15 residues. V was trimmed by 2 bases and J by 6 bases, leaving 14 bases between them. The germline gives CDR1 MNHEY, CDR2 SVGAGI.